Listed here are 4 T cell receptor beta chains from one sample, sequenced in a study of OX40 agonist ivuxolimab in advanced cancers. Using immunoSEQ multiplex PCR, the repertoire was profiled, and TCRdb retains in-frame clones only, with some absent. The sample contains 45,000 to 50,000 clones, around 90% of which appear only once. The sample here was CD4+ or CD8+ T cells sorted from blood, taken in a trial of the OX40 agonist ivuxolimab. These receptors all come from an adult with an advanced solid tumor such as melanoma, head and neck, liver or kidney cancer.

The chain links TRBV18 to TRBJ2-7, with a possible D match to TRBD2 (5 bases). V lost 4 bases to trimming and J lost 2 bases, with 12 bases between them. There are 14 residues in the CDR3. Looked up from germline, CDR1 is KGHSH and CDR2 is LQKENI. The CDR3: CASSLVPGTYEQYF. For the CDR3, the DNA is TGTGCCAGCTCACTTGTTCCCGGGACCTACGAGCAGTACTTC. The full variable domain, its missing parts supplied by reference TRBV18 and TRBJ2-7, is NAGVMQNPRHLVRRRGQEARLRCSPMKGHSHVYWYRQLPEEGLKFMVYLQKENIIDESGMPKERFSAEFPKEGPSILRIQQVVRGDSAAYFCASSLVPGTYEQYFGPGTRLTVT.

The rearrangement uses TRBV29-1 and TRBJ2-7, with D perhaps TRBD1 (5 bases). Trimming cost V 4 bases and J 5 bases, with 12 bases left between them. Per the germline V gene, CDR1 is SQVTM and CDR2 is ANQGSEA. This CDR3 is built from 12 residues. In DNA, the CDR3 is TGCAGCGTTGTCCAGGGCAACCACGAGCAGTACTTC. It yields the protein CSVVQGNHEQYF.

This sequence joins TRBV11-2 and TRBJ1-1, with D possibly matching TRBD1 (6 bases). Germline CDR1 is SGHAT and CDR2 is FQNNGV. This CDR3 has 15 amino acids. Deletions cut 1 base from V and 2 bases from J, with 11 bases between. The CDR3 sequence is CASSLARTANTEAFF. CDR3 coding DNA: TGTGCCAGCAGCTTAGCCCGGACAGCAAACACTGAAGCTTTCTTT.

The V gene is TRBV6-5, the J gene TRBJ1-1; D ambiguous. Germline V lookup: CDR1 MNHEY, CDR2 SVGAGI. Trimming stripped 4 bases from V and 0 bases from J, with 12 bases between. The length of the CDR3 is 15 residues. The CDR3 DNA sequence: TGTGCCAGCAGTTCCCCGACAACCATGAACACTGAAGCTTTCTTT. It specifies CASSSPTTMNTEAFF.